These T cell receptor beta chains were read from a single sample in a study of shared clonotypes between healthy human individuals. Libraries were prepared by immunoSEQ multiplex PCR; TCRdb keeps only in-frame clonotypes and omits some of them. The sample lists about 1 million clones, roughly 70% occurring once. Sequenced input: memory CD4+ T cells sorted from blood. These receptors all stem from a man aged 18-30 years in good health. Both conserved end residues are part of each CDR3. The order of the fields is V gene, clone size, J gene, CDR3 length, D gene, CDR3 protein, CDR3 DNA. D genes are given only for firm matches. Clone sizes are given selectively: once, few, many, or a class where the clone is expanded.

V: TRBV28
size: NA
J: TRBJ1-3
length: 15
D: NA
CDR3: CASSSRGKGGNTIYF
DNA: TGTGCCAGCAGTTCCAGGGGAAAGGGGGGAAACACCATATATTTT

V: TRBV28
size: NA
J: TRBJ2-7
length: 16
D: NA
CDR3: CASRLGGRGSSYEQYF
DNA: TGTGCCAGCAGACTCGGGGGGCGGGGCAGCTCCTACGAGCAGTACTTC

V: TRBV4-3
size: NA
J: TRBJ2-7
length: 13
D: NA
CDR3: CASSQVITYEQYF
DNA: TGCGCCAGCAGCCAAGTTATCACCTACGAGCAGTACTTC

V: TRBV19
size: NA
J: TRBJ1-5
length: 15
D: NA
CDR3: CASSIQGVYDQPQHF
DNA: TGTGCCAGTAGTATCCAAGGGGTTTACGATCAGCCCCAGCATTTT

V: TRBV28
size: few
J: TRBJ1-4
length: 13
D: TRBD1
CDR3: CASSGQGIEKLFF
DNA: TGTGCCAGCAGCGGACAGGGAATAGAAAAACTGTTTTTT

V: TRBV6-1
size: NA
J: TRBJ1-4
length: 14
D: NA
CDR3: CASSDGQQNEKLFF
DNA: TGTGCCAGCAGTGATGGCCAGCAAAATGAAAAACTGTTTTTT

V: TRBV13
size: few
J: TRBJ2-7
length: 18
D: NA
CDR3: CASSLVPWGSGSSYEQYF
DNA: TGTGCCAGCAGCTTAGTCCCCTGGGGCTCTGGGAGTTCCTACGAGCAGTACTTC

V: TRBV4-1
size: many
J: TRBJ2-7
length: 14
D: TRBD2
CDR3: CASSLAGPSYEQYF
DNA: TGCGCCAGCAGCCTAGCGGGCCCCTCCTACGAGCAGTACTTC

V: TRBV19
size: NA
J: TRBJ1-1
length: 14
D: TRBD1
CDR3: CASSTTGFGAEAFF
DNA: TGTGCCAGTAGTACGACAGGGTTTGGTGCTGAAGCTTTCTTT

V: TRBV6-5
size: NA
J: TRBJ1-2
length: 15
D: TRBD1
CDR3: CASRRSRQGNYGYTF
DNA: TGTGCCAGCAGGAGAAGCCGACAGGGGAACTATGGCTACACCTTC

V: TRBV5-8
size: few
J: TRBJ1-3
length: 14
D: TRBD1
CDR3: CASAYRDSGNTIYF
DNA: TGTGCCAGCGCATACCGGGACAGTGGAAACACCATATATTTT

V: TRBV28
size: few
J: TRBJ1-5
length: 14
D: TRBD1
CDR3: CASKRGQGDQPQHF
DNA: TGTGCCAGCAAGAGGGGACAGGGGGATCAGCCCCAGCATTTT

V: TRBV5-4
size: once
J: TRBJ1-6
length: 16
D: NA
CDR3: CASSPDPTGYNSPLHF
DNA: TGTGCCAGCAGCCCGGACCCTACGGGATACAATTCACCCCTCCACTTT